This TCR beta chain is drawn from a study of shared T cell receptors in the human thymus. There are 12 residues in the CDR3. Per the germline V gene, CDR1 is SQVTM and CDR2 is ANQGSEA. V lost 6 bases, J lost 2 bases, and 10 bases lay in between. Measured with immunoSEQ multiplex PCR; TCRdb has only the in-frame clones, and not every one. The sample lists more than 550,000 clones; 87% were seen once. Another study also made use of these data, one on human thymus T cells. This second study says: Resections were taken during corrective heart surgery, and the thymus tissue came from these. Repertoires from thymus and blood appeared to show biased V and J gene usage. Among unrelated individuals, related research reported thymic repertoires that overlapped highly.

Sequencing input: thymocytes. The gene calls are TRBV29-1 and TRBJ1-1; the D is unclear. The clonotype originates from a boy less than two years old with a congenital heart defect. DNA of the CDR3: TGCAGCGTAGCGACGGATAACACTGAAGCTTTCTTT. Protein: CSVATDNTEAFF.